The 4 T cell receptor beta chains reported below all come from one sample, sequenced in a study of blood T cells in healthy people across ages. A second PCR, run for roughly 6 to 11 cycles, used a sample-barcoded 5' primer plus a J-beta primer mix. TCRdb re-analysed the 5' RACE reads in MiXCR, keeping a single row per CDR3 protein. This table has about 680,000 distinct CDR3 sequences, roughly 49% appearing once. Sequencing input: blood. Every receptor here comes from a woman in her fifties or sixties in good health.

This chain connects TRBV27 to TRBJ2-7, with a weak D call TRBD2 (6 bases). V lost 4 bases and J 2 bases, leaving 12 bases between the germline ends. The CDR3 runs to 14 residues. The germline CDR1 and CDR2 sequences are MNHEY and SMNVEV (reference sequence). CDR3 residues: CASSSLGGAYEQYF. For the CDR3, the DNA is TGTGCCAGCAGTTCACTAGGAGGGGCCTACGAGCAGTACTTC.

This clonotype was seen a handful of times. The chain combines TRBV20-1 with TRBJ2-3; 9 positions match TRBD1. Germline lookup yields CDR1 DFQATT and CDR2 SNEGSKA (reference sequence). This CDR3 spans 14 amino acids. J was trimmed by 5 bases and V by 3 bases; bases with no gene match: 6. The CDR3 DNA follows: TGCAGTGCTAGCCCGGGACAGGGATTAGATACGCAGTATTTT. It yields the protein CSASPGQGLDTQYF.

The chain employs TRBV7-3 and TRBJ2-1; 11 bases fit TRBD2. V was pared by 2 bases and J by 7 bases, with 7 bases of the junction left unmatched. Germline V lookup: CDR1 SGHTA, CDR2 FQGTGA. The CDR3 has 16 residues. The CDR3 DNA sequence: TGTGCCAGCAGCTTAGGGCCACTAGCGGGAGTAAATGAGCAGTTCTTC. It encodes CASSLGPLAGVNEQFF.

The J gene is TRBJ2-7, the V gene TRBV20-1; possible D gene TRBD1, 7 bases. V lost 4 bases to trimming and J lost 3 bases, with 13 bases between them. The length of the CDR3 is 13 residues. Per germline, CDR1 DFQATT and CDR2 SNEGSKA (reference sequence). The CDR3, as DNA: TGCAGTGCTAAGGGGGCGGGACTCTACGAGCAGTACTTC. Its translation: CSAKGAGLYEQYF.